This entry features one TCR beta chain sequence. Its antigen is unidentified. The protocol was immunoSEQ multiplex PCR, while the TCRdb copy is restricted to in-frame clones and leaves out a portion. The sample records some 98,000 clones, just under 95% being singletons. The data derive from a study of OX40 agonist ivuxolimab in advanced cancers. Study-wide results and limits: More expanded clones were found, on average, in CD8+ than in CD4+ T cells.

V lost 4 bases, J lost 5 bases, and 16 bases lay in between. The CDR3 consists of 14 residues. Germline CDR1 and CDR2: SGHRS and YFSETQ. Sequencing was performed on CD4+ or CD8+ T cells sorted from blood, taken in a trial of the OX40 agonist ivuxolimab. The chain employs TRBV5-1 and TRBJ2-7, with D possibly matching TRBD1 (6 bases). This clonotype was obtained from an adult with an advanced solid tumor such as melanoma, head and neck, liver or kidney cancer. The CDR3 bases are TGCGCCAGCAGCCCCAGCACAGGGTACAACGAGCAGTACTTC. Translation: CASSPSTGYNEQYF.